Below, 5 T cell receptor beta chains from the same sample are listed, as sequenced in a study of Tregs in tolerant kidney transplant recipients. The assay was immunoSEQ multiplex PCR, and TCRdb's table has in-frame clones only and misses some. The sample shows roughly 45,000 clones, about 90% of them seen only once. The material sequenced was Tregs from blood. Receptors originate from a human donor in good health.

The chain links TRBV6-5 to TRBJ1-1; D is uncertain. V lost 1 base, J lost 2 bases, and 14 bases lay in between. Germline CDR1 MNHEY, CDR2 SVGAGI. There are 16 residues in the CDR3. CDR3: CASSYFTPGGNTEAFF. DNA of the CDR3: TGTGCCAGCAGTTACTTCACGCCGGGAGGTAACACTGAAGCTTTCTTT.

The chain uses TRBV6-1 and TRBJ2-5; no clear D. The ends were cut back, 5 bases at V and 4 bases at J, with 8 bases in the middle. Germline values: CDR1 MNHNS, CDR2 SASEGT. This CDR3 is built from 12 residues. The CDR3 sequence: CASSFLLETQYF. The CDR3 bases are TGTGCCAGCAGTTTCCTCCTAGAGACCCAGTACTTC.

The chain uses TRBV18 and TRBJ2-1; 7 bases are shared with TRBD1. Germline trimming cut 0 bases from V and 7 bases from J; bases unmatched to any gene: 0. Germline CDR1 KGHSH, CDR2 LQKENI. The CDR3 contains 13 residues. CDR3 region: CASSPPQGNEQFF. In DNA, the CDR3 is TGTGCCAGCTCACCACCACAGGGGAATGAGCAGTTCTTC.

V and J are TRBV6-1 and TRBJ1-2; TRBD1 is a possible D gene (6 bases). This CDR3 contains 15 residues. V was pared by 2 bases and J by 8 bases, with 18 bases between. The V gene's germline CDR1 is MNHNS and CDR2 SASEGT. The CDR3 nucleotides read TGTGCCAGCAGTGAAAACCCCTATGGGGGGCAAGGCTACACCTTC. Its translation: CASSENPYGGQGYTF.

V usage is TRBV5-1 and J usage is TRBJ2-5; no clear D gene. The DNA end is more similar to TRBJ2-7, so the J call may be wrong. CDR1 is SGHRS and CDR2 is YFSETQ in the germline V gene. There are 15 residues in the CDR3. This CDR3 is CASSYRHGSSYEQYF. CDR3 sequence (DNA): TGCGCCAGCAGCTACCGGCACGGAAGCTCCTACGAGCAGTACTTC.